This T cell receptor (beta chain) was captured in a study of blood T cell repertoires in COVID-19 (dated by TCRdb to 2020 to 2022). Describing the broader study: Collaborator samples came from the United States, Italy and Spain and covered acute and convalescent phases of COVID-19. The prospective study material was composed of cDNA or gDNA derived from T cells, B-cell-depleted T cells, or PBMCs. Deeply sampled blood TCRbeta repertoires from subjects exposed to, actively infected with, or recovered from COVID-19 were included in the dataset. A freely available public database, intended as a resource for researchers studying the immune response to SARS-CoV-2, is where the repertoires were released. The samples were drawn from two sources: the first 160 participants of the ongoing ImmuneRACE study, and 1,000 to 1,500 subjects contributed by 6 global collaborators. Sample metadata almost always included a de-identified subject ID, COVID-19 status, age in years and sex. Where available, HLA class I and class II types were taken from metadata supplied by the sample provider and were not determined by assay-based typing. The research as a whole found: Clinical and demographic metadata were provided uncurated, with the amount varying by source and participant.

Regarding this clone: Its antigen remains unidentified. Per-nucleotide qualities are absent, and no much larger clonotype sits a single base away.

The CDR3 spans 15 residues, from the cysteine through the phenylalanine. CDR3 DNA is the only sequence kept; it has 45 bases, read in frame from the first base. CDR1 and CDR2, per the germline V gene, are SGHRS and YFSETQ. Clipping removes 4 bases from V and 2 bases from J, with 6 as the unmatched junction base count. TCRbeta CDR3 regions were amplified from genomic DNA by means of the immunoSEQ Assay, a bias-controlled multiplex PCR. The paper's data handling went like this. Within the assay, amplification of reference gene primers was used to estimate how many nucleated cells each sample contained. Sequence reads were collapsed and filtered to measure the absolute abundance of every unique TCRbeta CDR3 rearrangement. For each sample, productive Simpson clonality was calculated by taking the square root of Simpson's diversity index across productive rearrangements. In TCRdb, the immuneACCESS table is reduced to in-frame sequences with V and J assigned. These tables do not hold every clone; where another copy was compared, an unresolved V gene accounts for under half, and the others remain unexplained. From that table come the V and J calls and clone size; the DNA was used to work out D and trimming. The sample yields approximately 470,000 clones; 87% were counted once. 0.65% to 0.9% of the sample is held by the ten biggest clonotypes.

In the prospective study, participants were roughly 18 to 100 years old, resided in fewer than 25 geographic areas of the United States, and were enrolled through a virtual design. In the prospective study, participants were assigned to cohorts based on the clinical history participants reported in a screening survey and a study questionnaire. For ImmuneRACE Cohort 3, a participant was defined as recovered based on two consecutive negative NP/OP PCR tests, clearance by a healthcare professional, or resolution of symptoms. Each participant in the prospective study had whole blood, serum and a nasopharyngeal or oropharyngeal swab collected by mobile phlebotomists. Prospective study participants could optionally give additional blood draws and questionnaires over a roughly two-month period. Before DNA extraction, prospective study blood samples were shipped either frozen or at room temperature.

The chain uses TRBV5-1 and TRBJ2-7; 10 of the junction bases match TRBD1. The clonotype comes from a woman younger than 35 who had recovered from COVID-19. Sequencing used PBMCs or T cells enriched from blood (not recorded which). For the CDR3, the sequence is CASSPRTGGAYEQYF. The DNA sequence is TGCGCCAGCAGCCCCCGGACAGGGGGGGCCTACGAGCAGTACTTC. The reference TRBV5-1 and TRBJ2-7 proteins fill in what lies around the CDR3, so the full variable domain reads KAGVTQTPRYLIKTRGQQVTLSCSPISGHRSVSWYQQTPGQGLQFLFEYFSETQRNKGNFPGRFSGRQFSNSRSEMNVSTLELGDSALYLCASSPRTGGAYEQYFGPGTRLTVT.